This T cell receptor (beta chain) was retrieved from a study of cytotoxic CD8 clonotypes in ibrutinib-treated CLL. The source of around 2 micrograms of genomic DNA for TCR beta libraries was cryopreserved PBMCs. Germline loops: CDR1 LNHDA, CDR2 SQIVND (reference sequence). This CDR3 comprises 13 residues. Trimming took off 2 bases at V and 4 bases at J, with 8 bases between the two ends. Libraries were prepared by immunoSEQ multiplex PCR; TCRdb keeps only in-frame clonotypes and omits some of them. The data contain approximately 330,000 clones, roughly 80% of them singletons. The sequence was collected from a human donor with chronic lymphocytic leukemia. The V gene is TRBV19, the J gene TRBJ1-2; D unresolved. Source: PBMCs, taken before ibrutinib treatment. CDR3 in DNA: TGTGCCAGTAGTATACGTGGAAGCTATGGCTACACCTTC. Translating it yields CASSIRGSYGYTF.